This section outlines one TCR beta chain sequence together with its context. Its antigen is undetermined. These data originate in a study of CD8 T cells in ankylosing spondylitis. Regarding the study as a whole: Characteristic of ankylosing spondylitis blood, it appeared, was a TCR beta motif comprising about 8 highly homologous variants. From matched ankylosing spondylitis synovial fluid, disease-linked clones were reportedly recovered at significantly enriched levels. Reactive arthritis synovial fluid and blood were previously reported to contain some motif variants. As for the disease-linked clones, they showed a CD8+ phenotype and occurred at relatively low frequencies in peripheral blood.

The CDR3 sequence is 14 residues long. The germline CDR1 and CDR2 sequences are MNHNS and SASEGT. The trim removed 4 bases at V and 8 bases at J, leaving 5 bases unmatched. Quantitative 5'-RACE with molecular barcodes produced the TCR beta libraries. TCRdb independently ran MiXCR on the 5' RACE reads; one entry per CDR3 protein. The sample includes about 540,000 distinct CDR3 sequences, 9.5% to 15% seen only once; the top ten take about 6.8%. The clonotype was recovered from a male donor with ankylosing spondylitis. V and J are TRBV6-1 and TRBJ2-1; 10 bases align to TRBD2. The sequenced sample was blood, either unsorted or a sorted T cell fraction (not recorded which). CDR3 sequence (DNA): TGTGCCAGCAGTGTAACTAGCGGGATGGATGAGCAGTTCTTC. It yields the protein CASSVTSGMDEQFF.